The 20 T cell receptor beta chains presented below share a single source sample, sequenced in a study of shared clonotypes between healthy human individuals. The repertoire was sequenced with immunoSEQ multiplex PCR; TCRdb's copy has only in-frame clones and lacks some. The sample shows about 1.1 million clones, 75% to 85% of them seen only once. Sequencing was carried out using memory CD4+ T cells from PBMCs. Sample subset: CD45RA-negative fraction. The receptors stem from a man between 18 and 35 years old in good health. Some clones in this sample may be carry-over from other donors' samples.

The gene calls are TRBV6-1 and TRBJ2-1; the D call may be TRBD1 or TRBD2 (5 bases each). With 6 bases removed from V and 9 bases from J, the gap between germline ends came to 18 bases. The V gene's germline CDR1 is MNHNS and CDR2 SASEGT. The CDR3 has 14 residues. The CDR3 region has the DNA TGTGCCAGCAGCCTGATAATGGCAGGGAGTGAGCAGTTCTTC. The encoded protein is CASSLIMAGSEQFF.

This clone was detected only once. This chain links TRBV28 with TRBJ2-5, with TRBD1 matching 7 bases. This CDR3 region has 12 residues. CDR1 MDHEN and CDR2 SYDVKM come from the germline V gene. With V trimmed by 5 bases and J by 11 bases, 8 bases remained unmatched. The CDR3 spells CASSTGTVEQYF. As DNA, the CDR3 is TGTGCCAGCAGTACAGGGACAGTTGAGCAGTACTTC. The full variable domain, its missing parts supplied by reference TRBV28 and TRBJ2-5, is DVKVTQSSRYLVKRTGEKVFLECVQDMDHENMFWYRQDPGLGLRLIYFSYDVKMKEKGDIPEGYSVSREKKERFSLILESASTNQTSMYLCASSTGTVEQYFGPGTRLLVL.

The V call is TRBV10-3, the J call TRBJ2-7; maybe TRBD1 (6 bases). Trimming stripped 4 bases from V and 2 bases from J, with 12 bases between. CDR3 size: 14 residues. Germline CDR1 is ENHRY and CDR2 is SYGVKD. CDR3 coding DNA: TGTGCCATCAGTGCCCTTGAGGGGGCCTACGAGCAGTACTTC. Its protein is CAISALEGAYEQYF.

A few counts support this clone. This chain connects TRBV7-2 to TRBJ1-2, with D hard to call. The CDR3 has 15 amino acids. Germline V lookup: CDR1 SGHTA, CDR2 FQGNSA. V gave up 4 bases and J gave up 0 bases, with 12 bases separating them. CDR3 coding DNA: TGTGCCAGCAGCTCGTGGACCCAATCTAACTATGGCTACACCTTC. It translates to CASSSWTQSNYGYTF.

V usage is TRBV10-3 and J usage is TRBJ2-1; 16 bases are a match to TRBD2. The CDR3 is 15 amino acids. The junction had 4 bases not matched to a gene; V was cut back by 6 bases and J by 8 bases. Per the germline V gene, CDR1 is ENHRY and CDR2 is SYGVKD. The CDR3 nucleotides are TGTGCCATCAGCGGGACTAGCGGGAGGGTCGATGAGCAGTTCTTC. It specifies CAISGTSGRVDEQFF.

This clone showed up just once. CDR3 nucleotide sequence: TGCGCCAGCAGCCAAGTTTCGACAACTAATGAAAAACTGTTTTTT. Residues: CASSQVSTTNEKLFF. The chain links TRBV4-1 to TRBJ1-4; D unresolved. The germline V gene encodes CDR1 MGHRA and CDR2 YSYEKL. V was shortened by 1 base and J by 0 bases, with 6 bases between the two germline ends. The CDR3 runs 15 residues.

The CDR3 spells CASSPYIAGRETQYF. The CDR3 DNA follows: TGTGCCAGCAGCCCTTACATAGCGGGAAGAGAGACCCAGTACTTC. The J gene is TRBJ2-5, the V gene TRBV5-5, with 8 positions matching TRBD2. The germline V gene encodes CDR1 SGHKS and CDR2 YYEKEE (reference sequence). The CDR3 contains 15 residues. J lost 4 bases, V lost 4 bases, and 9 bases had no gene match.

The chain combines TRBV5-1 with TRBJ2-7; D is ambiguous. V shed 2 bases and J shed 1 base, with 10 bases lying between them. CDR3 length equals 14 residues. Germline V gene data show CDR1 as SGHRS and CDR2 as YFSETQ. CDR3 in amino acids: CASSFRINSYEQYF. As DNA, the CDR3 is TGCGCCAGCAGCTTTAGAATAAATTCCTACGAGCAGTACTTC.

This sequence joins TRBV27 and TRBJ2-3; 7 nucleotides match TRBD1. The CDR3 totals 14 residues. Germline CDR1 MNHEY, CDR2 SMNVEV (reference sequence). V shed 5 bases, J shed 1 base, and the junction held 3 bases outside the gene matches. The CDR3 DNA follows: TGTGCCAGCAGTGTAGGACAGGGCACAGATACGCAGTATTTT. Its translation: CASSVGQGTDTQYF.

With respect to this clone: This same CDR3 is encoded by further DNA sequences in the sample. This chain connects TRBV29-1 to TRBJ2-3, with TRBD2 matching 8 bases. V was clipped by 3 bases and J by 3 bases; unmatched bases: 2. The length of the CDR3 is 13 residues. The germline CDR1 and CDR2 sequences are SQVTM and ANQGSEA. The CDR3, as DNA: TGCAGCGTTGATGCGGGGGGTACAGATACGCAGTATTTT. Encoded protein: CSVDAGGTDTQYF.

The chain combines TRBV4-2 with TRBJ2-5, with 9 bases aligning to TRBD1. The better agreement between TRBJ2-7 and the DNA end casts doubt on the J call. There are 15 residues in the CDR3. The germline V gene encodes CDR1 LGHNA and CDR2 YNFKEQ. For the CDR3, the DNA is TGTGCCAGCAGCCAACCGTTGGGGACAGGGCTCGAGCAGTACTTC. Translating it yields CASSQPLGTGLEQYF.

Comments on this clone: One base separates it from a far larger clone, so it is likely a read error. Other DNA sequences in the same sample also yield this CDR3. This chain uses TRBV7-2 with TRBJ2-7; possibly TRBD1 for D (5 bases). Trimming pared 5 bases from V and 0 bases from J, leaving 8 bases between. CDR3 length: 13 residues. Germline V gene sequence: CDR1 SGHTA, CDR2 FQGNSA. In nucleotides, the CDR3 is TGTGCCAGCAGCCCCACAGGCTCCTACGAGCAGTACTTC. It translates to CASSPTGSYEQYF.

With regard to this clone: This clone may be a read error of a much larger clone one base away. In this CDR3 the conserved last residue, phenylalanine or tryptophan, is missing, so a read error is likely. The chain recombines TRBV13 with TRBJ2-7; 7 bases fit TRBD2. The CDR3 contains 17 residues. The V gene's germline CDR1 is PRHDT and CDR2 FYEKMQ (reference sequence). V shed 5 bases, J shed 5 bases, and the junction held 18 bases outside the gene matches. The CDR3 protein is CASSPAGRAVGVDEQYL. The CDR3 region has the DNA TGTGCCAGCAGCCCCGCGGGGAGGGCTGTTGGGGTTGACGAGCAGTACCTC.

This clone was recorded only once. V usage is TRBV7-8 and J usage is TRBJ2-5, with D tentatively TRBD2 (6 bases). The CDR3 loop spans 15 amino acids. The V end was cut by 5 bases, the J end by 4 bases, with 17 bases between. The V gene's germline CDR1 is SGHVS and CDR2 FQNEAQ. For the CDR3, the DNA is TGTGCCAGCAGCGTTAGAATAGGAGGGCCAGAGACCCAGTACTTC. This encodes CASSVRIGGPETQYF.

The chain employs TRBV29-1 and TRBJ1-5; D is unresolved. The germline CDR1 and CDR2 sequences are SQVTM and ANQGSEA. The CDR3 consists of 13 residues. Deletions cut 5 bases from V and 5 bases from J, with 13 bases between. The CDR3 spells CSVCTAPDQPQHF. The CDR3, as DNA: TGCAGCGTTTGTACAGCACCCGATCAGCCCCAGCATTTT.

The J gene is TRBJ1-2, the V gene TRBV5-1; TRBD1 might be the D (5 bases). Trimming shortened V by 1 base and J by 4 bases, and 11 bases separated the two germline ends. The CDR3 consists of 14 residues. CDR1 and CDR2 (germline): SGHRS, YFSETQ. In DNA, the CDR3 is TGCGCCAGCAGCTTGCAGCAGGGTTCCTATGGCTACACCTTC. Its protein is CASSLQQGSYGYTF.

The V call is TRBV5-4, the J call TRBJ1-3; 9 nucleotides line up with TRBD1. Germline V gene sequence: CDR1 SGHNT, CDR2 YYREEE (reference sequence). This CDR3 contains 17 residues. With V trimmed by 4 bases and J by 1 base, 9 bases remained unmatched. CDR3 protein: CASSRDRAHLSGNTIYF. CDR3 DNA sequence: TGTGCCAGCAGCAGGGACAGGGCTCATCTTTCTGGAAACACCATATATTTT.

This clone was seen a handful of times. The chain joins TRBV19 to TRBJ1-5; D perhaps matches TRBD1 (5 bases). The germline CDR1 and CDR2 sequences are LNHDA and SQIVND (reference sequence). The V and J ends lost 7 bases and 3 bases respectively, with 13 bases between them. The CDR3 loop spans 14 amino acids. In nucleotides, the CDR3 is TGTGCCAGTAACGGACATCAGGCCAATCAGCCCCAGCATTTT. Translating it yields CASNGHQANQPQHF.

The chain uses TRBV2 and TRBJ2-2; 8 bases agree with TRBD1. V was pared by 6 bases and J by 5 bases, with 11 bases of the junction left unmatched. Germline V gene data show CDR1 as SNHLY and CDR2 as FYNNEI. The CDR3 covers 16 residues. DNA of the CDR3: TGTGCCAGCAGATCGGACAGGGCCGGGGTGACCGGGGAGCTGTTTTTT. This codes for CASRSDRAGVTGELFF.

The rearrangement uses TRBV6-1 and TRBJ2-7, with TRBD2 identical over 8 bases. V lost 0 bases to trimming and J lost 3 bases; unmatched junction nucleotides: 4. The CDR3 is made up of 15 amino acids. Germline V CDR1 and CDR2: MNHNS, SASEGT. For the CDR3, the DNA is TGTGCCAGCAGTGAAGCGGCGGGAGGTAGCTACGAGCAGTACTTC. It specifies CASSEAAGGSYEQYF.